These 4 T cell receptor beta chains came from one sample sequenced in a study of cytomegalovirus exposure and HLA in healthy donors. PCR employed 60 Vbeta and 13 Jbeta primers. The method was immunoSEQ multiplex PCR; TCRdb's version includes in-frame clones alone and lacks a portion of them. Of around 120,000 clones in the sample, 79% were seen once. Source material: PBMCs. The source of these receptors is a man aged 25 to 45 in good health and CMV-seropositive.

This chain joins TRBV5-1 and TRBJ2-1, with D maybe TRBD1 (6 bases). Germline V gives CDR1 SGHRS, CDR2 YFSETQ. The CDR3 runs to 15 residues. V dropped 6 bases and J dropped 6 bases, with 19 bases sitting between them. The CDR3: CASTARSRDINEQFF. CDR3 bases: TGCGCCAGCACCGCCAGGAGCAGGGACATCAATGAGCAGTTCTTC.

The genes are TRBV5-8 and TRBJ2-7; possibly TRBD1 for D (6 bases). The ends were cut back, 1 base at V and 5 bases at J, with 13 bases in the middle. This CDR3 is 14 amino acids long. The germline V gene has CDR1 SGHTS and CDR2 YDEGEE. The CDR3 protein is CASSLTQGSDEQYF. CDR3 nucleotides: TGTGCCAGCAGCTTGACACAGGGATCGGACGAGCAGTACTTC.

CDR3 bases: TGTGCCAGTGACCTAGCGAGGAGGACCGGTACGCAGTATTTT. Translated: CASDLARRTGTQYF. This chain connects TRBV2 to TRBJ2-3, with D tentatively TRBD2 (6 bases). Germline V CDR1 and CDR2: SNHLY, FYNNEI. CDR3 length equals 14 residues. The V end lost 9 bases, the J end lost 8 bases, and 21 bases lay between the germline ends.

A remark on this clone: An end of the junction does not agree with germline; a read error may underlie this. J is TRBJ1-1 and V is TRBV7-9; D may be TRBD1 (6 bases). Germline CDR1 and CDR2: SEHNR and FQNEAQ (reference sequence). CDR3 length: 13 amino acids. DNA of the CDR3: TGTTCCAGCCACAAAGGGGGATACACTGAAGCTTTCTTT. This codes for CSSHKGGYTEAFF.